The TCR beta chain under discussion was sequenced for a study of cytomegalovirus exposure and HLA in healthy donors. For this clone: Antigen: not known.

V lost 0 bases and J lost 0, with 7 bases in between. The germline CDR1 and CDR2 sequences are SGHNT and YYREEE (reference sequence). The CDR3 loop spans 16 amino acids. Study-level results: Presence/absence analysis assumed near-uniform sequencing depth across donors.

Primers included in the PCR were 60 Vbeta and 13 Jbeta primers. Assay: immunoSEQ multiplex PCR; the TCRdb copy retains only in-frame clones and omits some. Of about 98,000 clones in the sample, 75% to 85% were seen once. Sequencing used PBMCs. This chain uses TRBV5-4 with TRBJ2-6; possible D gene TRBD2, 6 bases. The sequence came from a man aged 18 to 30 in good health and CMV-seropositive. DNA for the CDR3: TGTGCCAGCAGCTTGGGCGGGATCTCTGGGGCCAACGTCCTGACTTTC. Translated, it gives CASSLGGISGANVLTF.